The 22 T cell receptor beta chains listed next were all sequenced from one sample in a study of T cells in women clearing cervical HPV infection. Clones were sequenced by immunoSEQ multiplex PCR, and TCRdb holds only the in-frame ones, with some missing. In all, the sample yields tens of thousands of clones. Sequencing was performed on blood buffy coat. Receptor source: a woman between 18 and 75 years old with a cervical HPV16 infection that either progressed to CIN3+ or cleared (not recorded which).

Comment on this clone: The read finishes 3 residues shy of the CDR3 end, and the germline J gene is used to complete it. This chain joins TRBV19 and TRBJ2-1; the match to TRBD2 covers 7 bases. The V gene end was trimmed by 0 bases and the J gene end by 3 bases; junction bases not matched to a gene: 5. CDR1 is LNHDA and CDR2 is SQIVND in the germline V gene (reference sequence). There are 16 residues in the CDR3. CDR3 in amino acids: CASSIDGGRDYNEQFF. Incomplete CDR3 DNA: TGTGCCAGTAGTATAGATGGCGGGAGAGACTACAATGAG.

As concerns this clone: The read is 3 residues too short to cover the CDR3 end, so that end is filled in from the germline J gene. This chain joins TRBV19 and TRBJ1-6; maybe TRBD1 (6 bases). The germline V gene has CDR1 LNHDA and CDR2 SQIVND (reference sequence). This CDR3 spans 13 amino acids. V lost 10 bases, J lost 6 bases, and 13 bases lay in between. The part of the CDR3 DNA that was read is TGTGCCATATCGGACAGAGTTAATTCACCC. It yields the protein CAISDRVNSP. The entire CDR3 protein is CAISDRVNSPLHF.

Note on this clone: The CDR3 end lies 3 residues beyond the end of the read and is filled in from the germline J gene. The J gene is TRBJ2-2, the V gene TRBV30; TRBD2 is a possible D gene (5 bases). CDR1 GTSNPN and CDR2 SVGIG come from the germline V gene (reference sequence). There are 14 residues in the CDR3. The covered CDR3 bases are TGTGCCTGGAGTGCCGGGGTTTCTAATGAAAAG. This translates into CAWSAGVSNEK. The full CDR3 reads CAWSAGVSNEKLFF.

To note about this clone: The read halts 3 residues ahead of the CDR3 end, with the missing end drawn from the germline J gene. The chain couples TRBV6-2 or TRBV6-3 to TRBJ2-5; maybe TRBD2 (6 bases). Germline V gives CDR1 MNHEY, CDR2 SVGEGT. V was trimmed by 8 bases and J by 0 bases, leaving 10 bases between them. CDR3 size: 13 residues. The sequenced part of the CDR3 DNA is TGTGCCAGCGTCCGGGACTACCAAGAGACC. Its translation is CASVRDYQET. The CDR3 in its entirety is CASVRDYQETQYF.

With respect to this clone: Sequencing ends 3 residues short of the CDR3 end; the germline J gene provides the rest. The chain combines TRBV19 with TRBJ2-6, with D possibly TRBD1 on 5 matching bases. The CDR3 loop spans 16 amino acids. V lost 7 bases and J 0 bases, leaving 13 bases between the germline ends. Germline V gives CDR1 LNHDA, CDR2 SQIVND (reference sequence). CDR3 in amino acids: CASKQGSNSGANVLTF. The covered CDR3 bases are TGTGCCAGTAAGCAGGGATCCAACTCTGGGGCCAACGTC.

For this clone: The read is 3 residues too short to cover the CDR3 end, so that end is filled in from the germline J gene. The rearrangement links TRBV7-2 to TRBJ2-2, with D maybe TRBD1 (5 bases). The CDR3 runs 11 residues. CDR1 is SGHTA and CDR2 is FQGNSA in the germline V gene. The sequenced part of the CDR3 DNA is TGTGCCAGCAGCTTGGCACAGGTG. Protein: CASSLAQV. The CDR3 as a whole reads CASSLAQVLFF.

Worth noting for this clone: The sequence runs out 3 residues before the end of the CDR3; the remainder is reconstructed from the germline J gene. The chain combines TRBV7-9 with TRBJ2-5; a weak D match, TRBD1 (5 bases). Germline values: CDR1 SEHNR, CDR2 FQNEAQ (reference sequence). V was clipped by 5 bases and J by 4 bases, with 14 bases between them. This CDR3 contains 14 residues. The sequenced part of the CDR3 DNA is TGTGCCAGCAGCCCTCTTTTAAGGGGAGAGACC. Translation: CASSPLLRGET. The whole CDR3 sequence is CASSPLLRGETQYF.

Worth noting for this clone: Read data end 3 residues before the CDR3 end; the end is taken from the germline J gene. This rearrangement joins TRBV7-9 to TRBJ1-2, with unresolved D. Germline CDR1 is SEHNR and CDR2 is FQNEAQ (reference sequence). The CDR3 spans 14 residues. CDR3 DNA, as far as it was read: TGTGCCAGCAGCTTTCTTTCAACCGACTACGAC. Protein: CASSFLSTDYD. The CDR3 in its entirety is CASSFLSTDYDYTF.

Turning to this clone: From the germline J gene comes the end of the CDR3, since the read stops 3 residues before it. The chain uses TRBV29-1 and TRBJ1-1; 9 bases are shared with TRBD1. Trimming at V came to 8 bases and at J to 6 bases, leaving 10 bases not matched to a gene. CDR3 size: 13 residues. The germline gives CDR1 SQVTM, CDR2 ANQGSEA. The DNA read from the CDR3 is TGCAGCTTAGACAGGGGGGAAAATGCTGAA. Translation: CSLDRGENAE. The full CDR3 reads CSLDRGENAEAFF.

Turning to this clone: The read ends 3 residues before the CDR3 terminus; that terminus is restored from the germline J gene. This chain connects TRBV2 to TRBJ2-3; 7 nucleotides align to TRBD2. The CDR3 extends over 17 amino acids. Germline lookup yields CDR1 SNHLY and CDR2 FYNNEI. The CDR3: CASSERIYLAGEETQYF. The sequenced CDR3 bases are TGTGCCAGCAGTGAACGAATTTACCTGGCGGGGGAGGAGACG.

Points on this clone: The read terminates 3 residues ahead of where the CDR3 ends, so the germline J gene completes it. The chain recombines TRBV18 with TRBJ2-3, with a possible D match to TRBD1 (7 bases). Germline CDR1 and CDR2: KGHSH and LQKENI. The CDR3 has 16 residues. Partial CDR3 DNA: TGTGCCAGCTCCCTCAGGGGGGCGTTAGCCCAAGAGACG. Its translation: CASSLRGALAQET. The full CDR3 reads CASSLRGALAQETQYF.

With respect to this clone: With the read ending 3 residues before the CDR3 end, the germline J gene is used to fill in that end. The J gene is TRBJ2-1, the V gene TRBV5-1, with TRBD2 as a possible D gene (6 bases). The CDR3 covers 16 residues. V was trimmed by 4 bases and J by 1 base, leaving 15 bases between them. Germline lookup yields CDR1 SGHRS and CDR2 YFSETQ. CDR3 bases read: TGCGCCAGCAGCACGGACGGGACTCCATCCTACAATGAG. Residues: CASSTDGTPSYNE. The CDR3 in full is CASSTDGTPSYNEQFF.

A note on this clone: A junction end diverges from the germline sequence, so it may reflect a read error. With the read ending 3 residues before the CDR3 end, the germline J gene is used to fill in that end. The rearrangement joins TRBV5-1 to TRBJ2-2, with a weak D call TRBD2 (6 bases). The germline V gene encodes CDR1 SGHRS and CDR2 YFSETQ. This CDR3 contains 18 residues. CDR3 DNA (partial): TGCGCAAGCAAGGAGGGTAGCGGACTTTTACTGAACACCGGGGAG. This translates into CASKEGSGLLLNTGE. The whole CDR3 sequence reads CASKEGSGLLLNTGELFF. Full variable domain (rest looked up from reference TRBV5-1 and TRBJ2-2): KAGVTQTPRYLIKTRGQQVTLSCSPISGHRSVSWYQQTPGQGLQFLFEYFSETQRNKGNFPGRFSGRQFSNSRSEMNVSTLELGDSALYLCASKEGSGLLLNTGELFFGEGSRLTVL.

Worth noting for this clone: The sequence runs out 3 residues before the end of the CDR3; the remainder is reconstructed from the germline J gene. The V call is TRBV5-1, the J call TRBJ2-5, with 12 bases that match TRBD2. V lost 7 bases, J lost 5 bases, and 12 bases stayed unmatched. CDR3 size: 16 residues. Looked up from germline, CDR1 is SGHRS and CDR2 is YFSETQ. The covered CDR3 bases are TGCGCCAGCCTGCGGGACGGACTAGCGGGAATGGAGACC. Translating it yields CASLRDGLAGMET. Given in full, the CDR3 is CASLRDGLAGMETQYF.

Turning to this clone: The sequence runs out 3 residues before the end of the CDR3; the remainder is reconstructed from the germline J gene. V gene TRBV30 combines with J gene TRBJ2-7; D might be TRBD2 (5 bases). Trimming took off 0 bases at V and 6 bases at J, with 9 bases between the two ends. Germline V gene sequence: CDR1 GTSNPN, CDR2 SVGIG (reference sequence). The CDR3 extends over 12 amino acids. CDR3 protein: CAWSVGRGEQYF. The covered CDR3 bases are TGTGCCTGGAGTGTCGGACGGGGCGAG.

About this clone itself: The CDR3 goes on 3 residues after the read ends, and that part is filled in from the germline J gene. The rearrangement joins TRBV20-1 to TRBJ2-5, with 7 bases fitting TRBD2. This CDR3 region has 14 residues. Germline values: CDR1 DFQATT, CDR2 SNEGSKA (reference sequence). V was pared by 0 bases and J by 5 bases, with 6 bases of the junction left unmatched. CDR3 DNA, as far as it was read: TGCAGTGCTAGAGATTTTTCCGGGGGGGAGACC. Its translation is CSARDFSGGET. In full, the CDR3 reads CSARDFSGGETQYF.

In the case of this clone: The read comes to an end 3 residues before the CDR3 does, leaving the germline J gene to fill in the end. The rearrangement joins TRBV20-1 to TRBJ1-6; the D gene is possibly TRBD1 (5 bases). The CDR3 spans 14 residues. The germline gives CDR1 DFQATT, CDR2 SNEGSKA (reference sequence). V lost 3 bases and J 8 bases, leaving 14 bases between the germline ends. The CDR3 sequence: CSASRGGGDSPLHF. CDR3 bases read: TGCAGTGCTAGTCGCGGGGGAGGGGATTCACCC.

The covered CDR3 bases are TGTGCCAGCAGCGTAGCTGATCAGGGGCTTGCTGGC. Protein: CASSVADQGLAG. The full CDR3 is CASSVADQGLAGYTF. The chain is built from TRBV9 and TRBJ1-2; a possible D gene is TRBD1 (6 bases). The read finishes 3 residues shy of the CDR3 end, and the germline J gene is used to complete it. CDR3 size: 15 residues. Germline CDR1 SGDLS, CDR2 YYNGEE. The V and J ends lost 0 bases and 7 bases respectively, with 16 bases between them.

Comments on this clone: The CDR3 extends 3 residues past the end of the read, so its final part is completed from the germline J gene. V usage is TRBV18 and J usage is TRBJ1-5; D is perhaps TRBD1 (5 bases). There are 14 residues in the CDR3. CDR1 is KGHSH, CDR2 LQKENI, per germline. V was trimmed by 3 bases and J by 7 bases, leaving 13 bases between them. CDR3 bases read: TGTGCCAGCTCACCCACGACAGTTGAACAGCCC. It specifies CASSPTTVEQP. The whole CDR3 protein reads CASSPTTVEQPQHF.

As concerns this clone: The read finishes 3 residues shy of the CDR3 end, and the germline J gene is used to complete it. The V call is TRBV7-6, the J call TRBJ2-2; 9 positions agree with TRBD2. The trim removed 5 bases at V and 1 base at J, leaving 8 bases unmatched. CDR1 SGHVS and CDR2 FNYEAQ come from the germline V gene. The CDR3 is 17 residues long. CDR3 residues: CASSTLLTSGNTGELFF. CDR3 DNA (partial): TGTGCCAGCAGCACCTTGCTGACTAGCGGGAACACCGGGGAG.

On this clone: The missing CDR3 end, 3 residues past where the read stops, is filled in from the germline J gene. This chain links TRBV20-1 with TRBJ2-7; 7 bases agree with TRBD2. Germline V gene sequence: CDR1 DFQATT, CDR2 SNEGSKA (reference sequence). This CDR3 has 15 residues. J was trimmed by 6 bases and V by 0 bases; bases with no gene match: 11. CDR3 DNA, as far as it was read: TGCAGTGCTAGAGATCCAGTACGGGGGGATATCGAG. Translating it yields CSARDPVRGDIE. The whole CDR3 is CSARDPVRGDIEQYF.

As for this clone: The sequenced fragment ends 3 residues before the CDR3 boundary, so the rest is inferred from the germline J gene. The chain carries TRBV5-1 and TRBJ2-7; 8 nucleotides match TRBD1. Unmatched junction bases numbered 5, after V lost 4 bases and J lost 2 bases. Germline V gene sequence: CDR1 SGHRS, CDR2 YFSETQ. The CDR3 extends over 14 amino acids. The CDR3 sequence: CASSTTGVTYEQYF. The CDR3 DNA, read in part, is TGCGCCAGCAGCACGACAGGGGTGACCTACGAG.